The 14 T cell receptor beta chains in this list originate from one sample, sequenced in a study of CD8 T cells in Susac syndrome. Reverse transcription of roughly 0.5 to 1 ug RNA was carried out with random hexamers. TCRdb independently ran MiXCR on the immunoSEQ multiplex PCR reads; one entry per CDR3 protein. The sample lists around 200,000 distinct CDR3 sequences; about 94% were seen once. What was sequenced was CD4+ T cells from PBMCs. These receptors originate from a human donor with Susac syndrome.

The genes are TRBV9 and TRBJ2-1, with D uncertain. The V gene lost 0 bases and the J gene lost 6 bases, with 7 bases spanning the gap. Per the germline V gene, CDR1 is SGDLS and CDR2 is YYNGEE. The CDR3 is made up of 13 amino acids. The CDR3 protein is CASSVDGVNEQFF. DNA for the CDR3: TGTGCCAGCAGCGTAGATGGGGTCAATGAGCAGTTCTTC.

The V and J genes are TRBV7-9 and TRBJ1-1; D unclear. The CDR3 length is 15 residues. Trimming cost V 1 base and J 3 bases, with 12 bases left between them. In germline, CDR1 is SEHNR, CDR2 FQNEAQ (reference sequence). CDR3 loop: CASSLDGARDTEAFF. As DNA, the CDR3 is TGTGCCAGCAGCTTAGACGGTGCGAGGGACACTGAAGCTTTCTTT. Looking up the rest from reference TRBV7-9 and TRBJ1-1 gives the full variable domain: DTGVSQNPRHKITKRGQNVTFRCDPISEHNRLYWYRQTLGQGPEFLTYFQNEAQLEKSRLLSDRFSAERPKGSFSTLEIQRTEQGDSAMYLCASSLDGARDTEAFFGQGTRLTVV.

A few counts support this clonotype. Written as DNA, the CDR3 is TGTGCCAGCAGCTTAACGGGGGAAACAGATACGCAGTATTTT. Its translation: CASSLTGETDTQYF. The chain combines TRBV7-3 with TRBJ2-3; D may correspond to TRBD1 or TRBD2 (5 bases each). The CDR3 has 14 amino acids. The V gene lost 0 bases and the J gene lost 3 bases, with 7 bases spanning the gap. Germline V gene data show CDR1 as SGHTA and CDR2 as FQGTGA.

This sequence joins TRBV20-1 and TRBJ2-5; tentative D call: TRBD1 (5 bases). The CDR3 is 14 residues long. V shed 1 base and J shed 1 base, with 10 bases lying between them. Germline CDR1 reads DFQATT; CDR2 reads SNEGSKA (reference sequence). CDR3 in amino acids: CSARVVGRQETQYF. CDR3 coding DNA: TGCAGTGCTAGAGTAGTGGGGCGCCAAGAGACCCAGTACTTC.

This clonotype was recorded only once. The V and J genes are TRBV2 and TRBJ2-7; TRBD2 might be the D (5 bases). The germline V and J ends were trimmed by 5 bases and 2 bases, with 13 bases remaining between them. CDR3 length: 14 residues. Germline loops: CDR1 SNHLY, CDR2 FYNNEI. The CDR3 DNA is TGTGCCAGCAGTTCCGCTAGCCGGACCTACGAGCAGTACTTC. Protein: CASSSASRTYEQYF.

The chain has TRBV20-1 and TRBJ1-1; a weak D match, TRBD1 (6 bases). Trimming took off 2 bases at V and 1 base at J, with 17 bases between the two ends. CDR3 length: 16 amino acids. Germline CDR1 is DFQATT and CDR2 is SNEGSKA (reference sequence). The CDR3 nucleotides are TGCAGTGCTAGACAAGGGGGAGGGATTGGGAACACTGAAGCTTTCTTT. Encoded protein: CSARQGGGIGNTEAFF.

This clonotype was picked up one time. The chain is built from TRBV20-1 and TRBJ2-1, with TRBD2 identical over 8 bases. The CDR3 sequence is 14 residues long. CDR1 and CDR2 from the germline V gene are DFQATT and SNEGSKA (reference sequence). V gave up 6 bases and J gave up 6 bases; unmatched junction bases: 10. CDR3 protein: CSAALAGGLNEQFF. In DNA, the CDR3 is TGCAGTGCCGCCCTGGCGGGGGGTCTCAATGAGCAGTTCTTC.

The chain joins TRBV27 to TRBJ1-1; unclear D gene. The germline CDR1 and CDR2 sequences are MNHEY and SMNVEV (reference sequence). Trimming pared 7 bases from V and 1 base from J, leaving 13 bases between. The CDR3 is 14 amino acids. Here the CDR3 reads CASTSLIGNTEAFF. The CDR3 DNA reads TGTGCCAGCACCTCACTAATCGGGAACACTGAAGCTTTCTTT.

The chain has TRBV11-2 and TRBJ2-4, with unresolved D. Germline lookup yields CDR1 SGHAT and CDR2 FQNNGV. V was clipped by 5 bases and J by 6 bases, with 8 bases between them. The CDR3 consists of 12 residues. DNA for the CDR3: TGTGCCAGCAGCCCTCAGTTAAACATTCAGTACTTC. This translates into CASSPQLNIQYF.

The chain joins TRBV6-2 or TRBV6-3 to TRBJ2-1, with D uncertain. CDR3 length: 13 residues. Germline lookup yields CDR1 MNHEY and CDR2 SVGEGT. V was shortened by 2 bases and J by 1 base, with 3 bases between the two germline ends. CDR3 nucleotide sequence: TGTGCCAGCAGTTACGTGTCCTACAATGAGCAGTTCTTC. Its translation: CASSYVSYNEQFF.

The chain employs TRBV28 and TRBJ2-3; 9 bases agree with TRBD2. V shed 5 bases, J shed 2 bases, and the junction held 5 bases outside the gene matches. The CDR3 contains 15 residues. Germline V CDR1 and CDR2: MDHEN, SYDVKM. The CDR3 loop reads CASSQTSGFTDTQYF. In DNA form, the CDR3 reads TGTGCCAGCAGTCAGACTAGCGGATTCACAGATACGCAGTATTTT.

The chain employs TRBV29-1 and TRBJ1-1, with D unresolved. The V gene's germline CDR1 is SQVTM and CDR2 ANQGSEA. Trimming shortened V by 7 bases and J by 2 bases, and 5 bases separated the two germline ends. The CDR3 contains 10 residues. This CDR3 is CSAFNTEAFF. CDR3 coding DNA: TGCAGCGCCTTTAACACTGAAGCTTTCTTT.

The CDR3 reads CSARAAGWYNEQFF. The CDR3 region has the DNA TGCAGTGCTAGGGCGGCAGGGTGGTACAATGAGCAGTTCTTC. This chain uses TRBV20-1 with TRBJ2-1, with TRBD1 as a possible D gene (5 bases). Germline V lookup: CDR1 DFQATT, CDR2 SNEGSKA (reference sequence). The CDR3 totals 14 residues. V was clipped by 3 bases and J by 4 bases, with 13 bases between them.

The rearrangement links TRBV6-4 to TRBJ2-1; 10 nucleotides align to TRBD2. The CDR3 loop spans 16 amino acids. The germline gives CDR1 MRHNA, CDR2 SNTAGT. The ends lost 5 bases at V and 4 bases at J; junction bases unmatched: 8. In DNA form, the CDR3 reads TGTGCCAGCAGTTCTTTTAGCGGGGGGCCTTACAATGAGCAGTTCTTC. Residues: CASSSFSGGPYNEQFF.